This T cell receptor beta chain was found in a study of shared clonotypes between healthy human individuals. Germline V lookup: CDR1 MNHEY, CDR2 SMNVEV (reference sequence). CDR3 length: 15 amino acids. V shed 8 bases and J 2 bases; nucleotides not matched to a gene: 8. The repertoire was sequenced with immunoSEQ multiplex PCR; TCRdb's copy has only in-frame clones and lacks some. The table shows 190,000 or so clones, with 85% to 95% occurring only once. This sequence originates from a woman in her 30s in good health. The chain uses TRBV27 and TRBJ1-5, with TRBD1 matching 8 bases. What was sequenced was naive CD4+ T cells sorted from blood. Subset specified: CD45RA+ positively selected. The CDR3 nucleotides read TGTGCCAGCGGACCGTCGGACAGGGGCAATCAGCCCCAGCATTTT. Its translation is CASGPSDRGNQPQHF.